This T cell receptor (beta chain) is from a study of shared clonotypes between healthy human individuals. Only CD45RO-negative cells positively selected for CCR7 counted as naive CD8 cells, so terminally differentiated effector memory CD45RA+ cells were excluded. There were only Caucasian adults among the donors, and all lived in Nashville, Tennessee. Each sorted subset replicate got 200 ng genomic DNA, roughly 27,000 genomes. Data came from immunoSEQ multiplex PCR; TCRdb stores just in-frame clones and leaves some out. The sample has under 2,000,000 clones, about 94% seen once; the top ten hold roughly 1.2%. V was shortened by 2 bases and J by 3 bases, with 9 bases between the two germline ends. The CDR3 covers 13 residues. CDR1 and CDR2 (germline): SGHRS, YFSETQ.

The TCR originated in a man younger than 30 in good health. V gene TRBV5-1 combines with J gene TRBJ2-7; D unresolved. The sequencing input was naive CD8+ T cells sorted from blood. The DNA of the CDR3 is TGCGCCAGCAGCTTTTCTCCCTTCTACGAGCAGTACTTC. Amino acids: CASSFSPFYEQYF.